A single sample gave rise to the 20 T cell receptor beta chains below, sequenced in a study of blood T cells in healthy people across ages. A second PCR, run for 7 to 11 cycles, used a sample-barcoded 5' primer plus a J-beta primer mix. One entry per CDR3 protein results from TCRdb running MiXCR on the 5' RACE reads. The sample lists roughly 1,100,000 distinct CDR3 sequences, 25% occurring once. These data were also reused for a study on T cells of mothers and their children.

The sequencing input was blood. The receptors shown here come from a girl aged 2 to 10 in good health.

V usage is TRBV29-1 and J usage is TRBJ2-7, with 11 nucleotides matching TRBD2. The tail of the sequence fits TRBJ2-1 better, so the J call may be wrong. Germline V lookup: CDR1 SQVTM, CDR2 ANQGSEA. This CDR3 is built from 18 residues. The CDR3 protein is CSVERGRTSGSLHNEQFF. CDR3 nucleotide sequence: TGCAGCGTTGAAAGGGGGCGCACTAGCGGGAGTCTGCACAATGAGCAGTTCTTC.

The DNA of the CDR3 is TGTGCCAGCATACCTCCCTCGCAAGAGACCCAGTACTTC. Translation gives CASIPPSQETQYF. J is TRBJ2-5 and V is TRBV7-2; no firm D call. With 7 bases removed from V and 2 bases from J, the gap between germline ends came to 11 bases. The length of the CDR3 is 13 residues. Germline V lookup: CDR1 SGHTA, CDR2 FQGNSA.

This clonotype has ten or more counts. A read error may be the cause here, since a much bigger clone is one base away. CDR3 protein: CASSVEDEQFF. CDR3 coding DNA: TGTGCCAGCAGCGTAGAGGATGAGCAGTTCTTC. This chain uses TRBV9 with TRBJ2-1; no firm D call. From germline, CDR1 is SGDLS and CDR2 YYNGEE. Trimming shortened V by 0 bases and J by 8 bases, and 3 bases separated the two germline ends. The CDR3 is made up of 11 amino acids.

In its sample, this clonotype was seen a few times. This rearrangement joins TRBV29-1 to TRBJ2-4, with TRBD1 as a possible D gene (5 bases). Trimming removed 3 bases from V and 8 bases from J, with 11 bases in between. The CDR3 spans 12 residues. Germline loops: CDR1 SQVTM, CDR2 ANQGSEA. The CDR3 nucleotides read TGCAGCGTTGATGTCCAGGGTGACATTCAGTACTTC. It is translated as CSVDVQGDIQYF.

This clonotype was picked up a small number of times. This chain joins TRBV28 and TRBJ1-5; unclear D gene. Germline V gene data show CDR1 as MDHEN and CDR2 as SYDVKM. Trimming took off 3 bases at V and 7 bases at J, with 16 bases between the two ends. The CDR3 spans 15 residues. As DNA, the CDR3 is TGTGCCAGCAGTTTCCCAGGTGAGGGTAGGCAGCCCCAGCATTTT. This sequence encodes CASSFPGEGRQPQHF.

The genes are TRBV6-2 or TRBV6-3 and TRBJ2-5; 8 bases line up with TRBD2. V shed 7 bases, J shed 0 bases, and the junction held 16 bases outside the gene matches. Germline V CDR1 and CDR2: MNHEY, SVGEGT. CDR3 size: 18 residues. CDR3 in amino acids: CASKPARGGTTYQETQYF. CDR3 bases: TGTGCCAGCAAACCGGCTCGGGGGGGAACCACCTACCAAGAGACCCAGTACTTC.

CDR3 in amino acids: CASSLEGGTGYEQYF. For the CDR3, the DNA is TGTGCCAGCAGCTTAGAGGGCGGGACCGGCTACGAGCAGTACTTC. This chain uses TRBV7-9 with TRBJ2-7; weak D call: TRBD2 (6 bases). Germline assignment: CDR1 SEHNR and CDR2 FQNEAQ (reference sequence). Trimming took 1 base from V and 3 from J, leaving 13 bases between them. There are 15 residues in the CDR3.

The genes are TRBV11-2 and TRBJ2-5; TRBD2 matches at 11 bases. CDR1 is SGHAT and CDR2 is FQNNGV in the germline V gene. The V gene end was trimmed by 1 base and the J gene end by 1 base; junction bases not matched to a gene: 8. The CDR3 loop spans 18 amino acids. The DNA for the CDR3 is TGTGCCAGCAGCTTAGTGTACGGCGGGACTAGCGGCCAAGAGACCCAGTACTTC. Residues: CASSLVYGGTSGQETQYF.

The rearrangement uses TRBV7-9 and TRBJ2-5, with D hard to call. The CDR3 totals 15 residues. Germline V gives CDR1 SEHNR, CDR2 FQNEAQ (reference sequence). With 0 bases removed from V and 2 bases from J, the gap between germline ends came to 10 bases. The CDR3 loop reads CASSLASWGQETQYF. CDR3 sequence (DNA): TGTGCCAGCAGCTTAGCGTCTTGGGGTCAAGAGACCCAGTACTTC. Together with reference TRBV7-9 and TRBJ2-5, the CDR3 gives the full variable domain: DTGVSQNPRHKITKRGQNVTFRCDPISEHNRLYWYRQTLGQGPEFLTYFQNEAQLEKSRLLSDRFSAERPKGSFSTLEIQRTEQGDSAMYLCASSLASWGQETQYFGPGTRLLVL.

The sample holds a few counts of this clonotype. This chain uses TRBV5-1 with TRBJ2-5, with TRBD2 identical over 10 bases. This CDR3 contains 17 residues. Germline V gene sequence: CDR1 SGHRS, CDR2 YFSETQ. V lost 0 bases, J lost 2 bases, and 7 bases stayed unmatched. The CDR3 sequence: CASSLVLAGGKQETQYF. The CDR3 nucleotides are TGCGCCAGCAGCTTGGTGTTAGCGGGGGGTAAGCAAGAGACCCAGTACTTC.

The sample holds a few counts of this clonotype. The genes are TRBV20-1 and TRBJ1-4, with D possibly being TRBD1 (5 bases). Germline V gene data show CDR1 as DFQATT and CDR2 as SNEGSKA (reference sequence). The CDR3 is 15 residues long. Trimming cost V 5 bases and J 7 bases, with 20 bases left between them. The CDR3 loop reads CSALLTGTFTEKLFF. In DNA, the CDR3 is TGCAGTGCTTTGCTCACCGGGACCTTTACTGAAAAACTGTTTTTT.

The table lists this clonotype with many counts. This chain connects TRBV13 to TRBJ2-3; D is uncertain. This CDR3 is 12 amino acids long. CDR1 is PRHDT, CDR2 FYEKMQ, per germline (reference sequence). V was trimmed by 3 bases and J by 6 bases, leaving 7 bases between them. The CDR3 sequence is CASSFEGDTQYF. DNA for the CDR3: TGTGCCAGCAGCTTCGAAGGTGATACGCAGTATTTT. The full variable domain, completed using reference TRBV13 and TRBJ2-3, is AAGVIQSPRHLIKEKRETATLKCYPIPRHDTVYWYQQGPGQDPQFLISFYEKMQSDKGSIPDRFSAQQFSDYHSELNMSSLELGDSALYFCASSFEGDTQYFGPGTRLTVL.

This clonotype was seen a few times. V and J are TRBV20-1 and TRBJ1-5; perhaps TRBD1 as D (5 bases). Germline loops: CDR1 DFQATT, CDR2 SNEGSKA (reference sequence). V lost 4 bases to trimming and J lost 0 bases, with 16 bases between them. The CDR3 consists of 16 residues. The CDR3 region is CSATRGGTYSNQPQHF. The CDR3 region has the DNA TGCAGTGCTACTCGAGGAGGGACCTATAGCAATCAGCCCCAGCATTTT.

This chain's CDR3 is CASILRGHYEQYF. In DNA form, the CDR3 reads TGTGCCAGCATTTTGCGGGGCCACTACGAGCAGTACTTC. The gene calls are TRBV5-6 and TRBJ2-7, with D perhaps TRBD2 (6 bases). Germline assignment: CDR1 SGHDT and CDR2 YYEEEE. Trimming removed 6 bases from V and 3 bases from J, with 13 bases in between. The CDR3 runs to 13 residues.

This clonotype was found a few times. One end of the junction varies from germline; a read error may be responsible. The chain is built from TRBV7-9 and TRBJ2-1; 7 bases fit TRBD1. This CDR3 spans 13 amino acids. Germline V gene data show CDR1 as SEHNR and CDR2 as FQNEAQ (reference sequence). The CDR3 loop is CASSPSTGTLPYF. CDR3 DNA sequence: TGTGCCAGCAGCCCCTCGACAGGGACCCTTCCTTACTTC.

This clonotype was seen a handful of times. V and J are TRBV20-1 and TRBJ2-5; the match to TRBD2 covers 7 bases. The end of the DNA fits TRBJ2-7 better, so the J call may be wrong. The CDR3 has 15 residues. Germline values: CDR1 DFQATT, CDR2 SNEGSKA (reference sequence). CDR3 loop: CSARVRAGASYEQYF. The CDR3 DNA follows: TGCAGTGCTAGAGTTCGGGCGGGAGCCTCCTACGAGCAGTACTTC.

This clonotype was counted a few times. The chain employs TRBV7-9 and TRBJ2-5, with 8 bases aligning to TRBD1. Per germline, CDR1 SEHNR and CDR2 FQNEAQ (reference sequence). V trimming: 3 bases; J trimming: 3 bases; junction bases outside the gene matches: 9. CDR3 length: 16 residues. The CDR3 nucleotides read TGTGCCAGCAGCTTCAGCTTGTTGACAGGGGAAGAGACCCAGTACTTC. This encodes CASSFSLLTGEETQYF.

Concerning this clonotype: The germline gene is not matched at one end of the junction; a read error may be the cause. The CDR3 sequence is CTSSLKGYGADTQYF. In DNA, the CDR3 is TGTACCAGCAGCTTAAAGGGGTACGGAGCAGATACGCAGTATTTT. The V gene is TRBV7-3, the J gene TRBJ2-3; tentative D call: TRBD1 (5 bases). The CDR3 spans 15 residues. CDR1 is SGHTA and CDR2 is FQGTGA in the germline V gene.

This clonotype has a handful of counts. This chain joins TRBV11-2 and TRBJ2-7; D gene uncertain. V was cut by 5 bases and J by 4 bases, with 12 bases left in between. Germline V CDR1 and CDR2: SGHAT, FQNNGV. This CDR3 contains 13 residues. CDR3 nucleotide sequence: TGTGCCAGCAGCCCCCAAAACTTATACGAGCAGTACTTC. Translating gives CASSPQNLYEQYF.

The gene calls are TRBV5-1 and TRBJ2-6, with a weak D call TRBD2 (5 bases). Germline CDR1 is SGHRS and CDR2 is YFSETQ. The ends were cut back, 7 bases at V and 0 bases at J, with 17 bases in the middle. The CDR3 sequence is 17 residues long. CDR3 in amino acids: CASARRGPPSGANVLTF. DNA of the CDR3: TGCGCCAGCGCCCGTCGAGGGCCCCCCTCTGGGGCCAACGTCCTGACTTTC. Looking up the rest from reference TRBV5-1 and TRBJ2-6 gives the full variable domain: KAGVTQTPRYLIKTRGQQVTLSCSPISGHRSVSWYQQTPGQGLQFLFEYFSETQRNKGNFPGRFSGRQFSNSRSEMNVSTLELGDSALYLCASARRGPPSGANVLTFGAGSRLTVL.